The rows below give T cell receptor beta chains drawn from one sample of a study of human T cells and chemical hapten exposure. Each CDR3 protein gets one entry after TCRdb re-called the RACE reads with MiXCR. The sample has 150,000 to 200,000 distinct CDR3 sequences, approximately 14% seen once. The material was whole blood, obtained in connection with sensitization to the hapten diphenylcyclopropenone (DPC). These receptors were obtained from a woman in her twenties or thirties with alopecia areata. Some clones in this sample may be carry-over from other donors' samples. Each CDR3 is given with its conserved first and last residue. Each record gives: J gene, clone size, CDR3 length, D gene, V gene, CDR3 DNA, CDR3 protein. The D gene is left open where the match is weak. For some rows the clone size is stated as once, few or many, or as a class when expanded; others skip it.

>TRBJ1-1|.|12|.|TRBV9
TGTGCCAGCAGCGTAGGGGAGAATGAAGCTTTCTTT
CASSVGENEAFF
>TRBJ2-5|.|11|.|TRBV29-1
TGCAGCGTTGTTATCCAAGAGACCCAGTACTTC
CSVVIQETQYF
>TRBJ1-5|few|13|.|TRBV28
TGTGCCAGCAGACCTTATTTTGATCAGCCCCAGCATTTT
CASRPYFDQPQHF
>TRBJ2-1|.|15|TRBD1|TRBV9
TGTGCCAGCAGCGCAGGGACAGTCGCCTACAATGAGCAGTTCTTC
CASSAGTVAYNEQFF
>TRBJ2-7|.|16|TRBD1|TRBV4-2
TGTGCCAGCAGCCAAGATAGGGGACAGGGGGCCTACGAGCAGTACTTC
CASSQDRGQGAYEQYF
>TRBJ2-7|.|11|.|TRBV29-1
TGCAGCGTTGAGTTTAGCTACGAGCAGTACTTC
CSVEFSYEQYF
>TRBJ1-4|many|16|.|TRBV12-3/TRBV12-4
TGTGCCAGCAGTTCGGGGCAGGTCGGGGGTCGTGAAAAACTGTTTTTT
CASSSGQVGGREKLFF
>TRBJ2-2|few|11|.|TRBV29-1
TGCAGCGTATGGGGGCCCGGGGAGCTGTTTTTT
CSVWGPGELFF
>TRBJ2-7|few|16|TRBD1|TRBV6-6
TGTGCCAGCAGCCCAATCGACAGGGGGACCTCCTACGAGCAGTACTTC
CASSPIDRGTSYEQYF
>TRBJ2-2|many|15|.|TRBV7-2
TGTGCCAGCAGCTCTACCGCGGCGAACACCGGGGAGCTGTTTTTT
CASSSTAANTGELFF